The clone carrying this TCR beta chain has only a few counts. Study processing details: Reference gene primers were amplified, and this amplification served to estimate nucleated cell counts. Using immunoSEQ multiplex PCR, the repertoire was profiled, and TCRdb retains in-frame clones only, with some absent. V and J calls and clone size come straight from that table; D and trimming were deduced from the DNA. The table records approximately 130,000 clones, 55% to 70% of them present only once. The sample is drawn from a study of blood T cell repertoires in COVID-19. Study-level information: Whether acute or convalescent, the COVID-19 samples came from the United States, Italy and Spain. The cDNA or gDNA used as material had been derived from T cells, B-cell-depleted T cells, or PBMCs.

Germline V gives CDR1 SGHNT, CDR2 YYREEE (reference sequence). The CDR3 loop spans 13 amino acids. V shed 0 bases and J shed 7 bases, with 8 bases lying between them. The TCR originated in a woman aged 70-85 years with acute or convalescent COVID-19. The sequenced sample consisted of peripheral blood. The chain has TRBV5-4 and TRBJ2-1; D unclear. CDR3 in DNA: TGTGCCAGCAGCTTGGAATGGAGTAATGAGCAGTTCTTC. Encoded protein: CASSLEWSNEQFF.